Sequencing of this T cell receptor (beta chain) was carried out in a study of long-term antiretroviral therapy in people with HIV. Findings and caveats of the study: Repertoire composition at all time points was dominated by clones that had expanded before ART.

Sequencing relied on immunoSEQ assay v3.0, run at survey level. The method was immunoSEQ multiplex PCR; TCRdb's version includes in-frame clones alone and lacks a portion of them. The sample records more than 20,000 clones, approximately 90% being singletons. Details on this clone: As yet, its antigen is unknown.

The V and J ends lost 4 bases and 5 bases respectively, with 18 bases between them. Germline V lookup: CDR1 SGDLS, CDR2 YYNGEE. The CDR3 contains 16 residues. The source is a middle-aged man with HIV. The chain has TRBV9 and TRBJ1-4; weak D call: TRBD1 (5 bases). The sequenced sample was unsorted PBMCs, obtained just over 2.6 years after starting antiretroviral therapy. The CDR3 loop is CASSLRGGTLNEKLFF. CDR3 nucleotides: TGTGCCAGCAGCCTACGTGGAGGGACCCTGAATGAAAAACTGTTTTTT.